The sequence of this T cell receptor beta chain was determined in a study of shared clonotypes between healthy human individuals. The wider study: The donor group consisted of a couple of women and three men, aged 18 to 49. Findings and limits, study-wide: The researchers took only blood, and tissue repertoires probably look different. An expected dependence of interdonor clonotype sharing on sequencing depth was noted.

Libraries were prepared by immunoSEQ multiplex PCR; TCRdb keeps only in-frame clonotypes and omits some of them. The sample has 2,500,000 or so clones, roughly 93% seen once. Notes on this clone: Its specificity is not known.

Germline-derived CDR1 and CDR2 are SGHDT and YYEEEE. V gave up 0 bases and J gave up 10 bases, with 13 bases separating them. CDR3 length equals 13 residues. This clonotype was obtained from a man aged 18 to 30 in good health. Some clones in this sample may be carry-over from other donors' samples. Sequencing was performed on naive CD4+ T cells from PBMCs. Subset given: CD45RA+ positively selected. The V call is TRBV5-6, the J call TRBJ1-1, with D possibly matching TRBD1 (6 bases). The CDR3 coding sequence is TGTGCCAGCAGCTTGGCGCAGGGGAGAATAGCTTTCTTT. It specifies CASSLAQGRIAFF.